These 19 T cell receptor beta chains share one sample of origin, sequenced in a study of shared clonotypes between healthy human individuals. TCRdb's table, derived via immunoSEQ multiplex PCR, lists solely in-frame clones and lacks some. This repertoire shows about 510,000 clones, 79% found once; its top ten account for about an eighth. Input material: PBMCs. These receptors all come from a middle-aged woman in good health. Some clones in this sample may be carry-over from other donors' samples.

V and J are TRBV7-8 and TRBJ1-5; no reliable D call. Between the trimmed V and J ends, which lost 1 base and 6 bases, there was a span of 7 bases. The CDR3 is 13 amino acids. Germline lookup yields CDR1 SGHVS and CDR2 FQNEAQ. CDR3 nucleotides: TGTGCCAGCAGCTTAGATCGGGGTCAGCCCCAGCATTTT. It yields the protein CASSLDRGQPQHF.

This chain links TRBV11-2 with TRBJ2-1; 9 positions agree with TRBD2. The CDR3 length is 15 residues. V lost 5 bases to trimming and J lost 8 bases; unmatched junction nucleotides: 10. Germline-derived CDR1 and CDR2 are SGHAT and FQNNGV. CDR3 sequence: CASSPNSGSFDEQFF. The CDR3 DNA sequence: TGTGCCAGCAGCCCGAATAGCGGGAGTTTCGATGAGCAGTTCTTC.

This chain uses TRBV28 with TRBJ2-7, with D perhaps matching TRBD1 (7 bases). The CDR3 has 15 residues. V lost 4 bases and J 4 bases, leaving 17 bases between the germline ends. CDR1 and CDR2 (germline): MDHEN, SYDVKM. CDR3 sequence reads: CASSSPTTGRYEQYF. The CDR3 nucleotides read TGTGCCAGCAGTTCCCCCACGACAGGGAGGTACGAGCAGTACTTC. The full variable domain, in which reference TRBV28 and TRBJ2-7 provide the parts outside the CDR3, is DVKVTQSSRYLVKRTGEKVFLECVQDMDHENMFWYRQDPGLGLRLIYFSYDVKMKEKGDIPEGYSVSREKKERFSLILESASTNQTSMYLCASSSPTTGRYEQYFGPGTRLTVT.

The chain carries TRBV5-1 and TRBJ2-1; TRBD2 might be the D (6 bases). Deletions cut 3 bases from V and 8 bases from J, with 21 bases between. The V gene's germline CDR1 is SGHRS and CDR2 YFSETQ. CDR3 length: 16 amino acids. The CDR3 DNA sequence: TGCGCCAGCAGCTCTCCAACTAGCTCTCTCTCGGATGAGCAGTTCTTC. Encoded protein: CASSSPTSSLSDEQFF.

This chain connects TRBV19 to TRBJ1-4; 7 bases map to TRBD1. The trim removed 4 bases at V and 7 bases at J, leaving 12 bases unmatched. Germline V CDR1 and CDR2: LNHDA, SQIVND (reference sequence). The CDR3 runs 16 residues. The CDR3: CASSTGRGGPGEKLFF. DNA of the CDR3: TGTGCCAGTAGTACCGGGAGAGGGGGCCCCGGTGAAAAACTGTTTTTT.

The genes are TRBV6-1 and TRBJ2-5, with 7 nucleotides matching TRBD2. The J segment lost 4 bases and the V segment lost 7 bases, leaving 12 bases of the junction unmatched. CDR1 is MNHNS, CDR2 SASEGT, per germline. This CDR3 is 15 amino acids long. This CDR3 reads CASIYSAGSRETQYF. The CDR3 nucleotides are TGTGCCAGCATCTATTCAGCGGGGTCCCGAGAGACCCAGTACTTC.

V usage is TRBV28 and J usage is TRBJ1-2; no reliable D call. Germline CDR1 and CDR2: MDHEN and SYDVKM. The germline V and J ends were trimmed by 4 bases and 6 bases, with 21 bases remaining between them. CDR3 size: 16 residues. The CDR3 sequence: CASSSQRVLKGDGYTF. As DNA, the CDR3 is TGTGCCAGCAGTTCCCAAAGGGTACTGAAGGGTGATGGCTACACCTTC.

V is TRBV20-1 and J is TRBJ2-3, with 7 nucleotides matching TRBD2. Germline V CDR1 and CDR2: DFQATT, SNEGSKA (reference sequence). The CDR3 is 10 amino acids. The CDR3 here is CSGRRDTQYF. The CDR3 bases are TGCAGCGGGAGGCGCGATACGCAGTATTTT.

This clone was detected ten times or more. This chain joins TRBV7-7 and TRBJ2-2; possible D gene TRBD2, 6 bases. The CDR3 contains 20 residues. Trimming removed 4 bases from V and 1 base from J, with 25 bases in between. Germline lookup yields CDR1 SSHAT and CDR2 FNYEAQ (reference sequence). The CDR3 nucleotides read TGTGCCAGCAGCTCACGGGAGATGGGACCCTCGAATATGAACACCGGGGAGCTGTTTTTT. Translated, it gives CASSSREMGPSNMNTGELFF.

The rearrangement joins TRBV11-2 to TRBJ1-4; 10 nucleotides agree with TRBD1. V lost 1 base to trimming and J lost 8 bases; unmatched junction nucleotides: 7. CDR1 and CDR2 from the germline V gene are SGHAT and FQNNGV. The length of the CDR3 is 16 residues. CDR3 region: CASSLVSGQGREKLFF. The CDR3 nucleotides are TGTGCCAGCAGCTTAGTTTCGGGACAGGGGAGGGAAAAACTGTTTTTT. Variable domain in full (rest from reference TRBV11-2 and TRBJ1-4): EAGVAQSPRYKIIEKRQSVAFWCNPISGHATLYWYQQILGQGPKLLIQFQNNGVVDDSQLPKDRFSAERLKGVDSTLKIQPAKLEDSAVYLCASSLVSGQGREKLFFGSGTQLSVL.

V usage is TRBV29-1 and J usage is TRBJ2-3; D is uncertain. The germline gives CDR1 SQVTM, CDR2 ANQGSEA. This CDR3 contains 11 residues. Trimming shortened V by 6 bases and J by 5 bases, and 9 bases separated the two germline ends. CDR3 region: CSVGVGDTQYF. CDR3 in DNA: TGCAGCGTCGGAGTAGGAGATACGCAGTATTTT.

The V gene is TRBV4-1, the J gene TRBJ2-6, with D uncertain. The CDR3 runs to 15 residues. From germline, CDR1 is MGHRA and CDR2 YSYEKL. Trimming took off 0 bases at V and 2 bases at J, with 5 bases between the two ends. CDR3 DNA sequence: TGCGCCAGCAGCCAAGATAAAACTGGGGCCAACGTCCTGACTTTC. It codes for CASSQDKTGANVLTF.

The rearrangement links TRBV4-2 to TRBJ2-2; D gene uncertain. Trimming removed 10 bases at V and 0 bases at J, with 15 bases between. The CDR3 runs to 15 residues. Germline CDR1 reads LGHNA; CDR2 reads YNFKEQ. The CDR3 reads CATGNSATNTGELFF. The CDR3 DNA follows: TGTGCCACCGGCAACTCAGCCACGAACACCGGGGAGCTGTTTTTT.

Here the CDR3 DNA reads TGTGCCAGCAGCACCGGGACAGGGTCTACCGGGGAGCTGTTTTTT. Its protein product is CASSTGTGSTGELFF. The chain couples TRBV5-4 to TRBJ2-2; 9 bases agree with TRBD1. Germline V CDR1 and CDR2: SGHNT, YYREEE (reference sequence). The V gene end was trimmed by 4 bases and the J gene end by 5 bases; junction bases not matched to a gene: 6. This CDR3 contains 15 residues. Filled out from reference TRBV5-4 and TRBJ2-2, the complete variable domain reads ETGVTQSPTHLIKTRGQQVTLRCSSQSGHNTVSWYQQALGQGPQFIFQYYREEENGRGNFPPRFSGLQFPNYSSELNVNALELDDSALYLCASSTGTGSTGELFFGEGSRLTVL.

V and J are TRBV19 and TRBJ2-3; no clear D gene. Germline loops: CDR1 LNHDA, CDR2 SQIVND (reference sequence). V was cut by 1 base and J by 2 bases, with 7 bases left in between. CDR3 length: 14 amino acids. CDR3 DNA sequence: TGTGCCAGTAGTATAGCCAGGCACACAGATACGCAGTATTTT. Translation: CASSIARHTDTQYF.

The chain carries TRBV5-6 and TRBJ2-5; D possibly corresponds to TRBD1 (5 bases). Germline V gene data show CDR1 as SGHDT and CDR2 as YYEEEE. Trimming stripped 6 bases from V and 2 bases from J, with 17 bases between. The CDR3 is 15 amino acids. The CDR3 sequence is CASKDTGAPQETQYF. DNA of the CDR3: TGTGCCAGCAAAGATACAGGTGCCCCACAAGAGACCCAGTACTTC.

This clone has just one count. The chain links TRBV6-5 to TRBJ2-2; the match to TRBD1 covers 8 bases. The CDR3 covers 14 residues. Germline values: CDR1 MNHEY, CDR2 SVGAGI. Germline trimming cut 5 bases from V and 3 bases from J; bases unmatched to any gene: 2. The CDR3 coding sequence is TGTGCCAGCAGTCAGGGGGCTTACACCGGGGAGCTGTTTTTT. This gives the protein CASSQGAYTGELFF.

A single count supports this clone. This chain links TRBV27 with TRBJ1-2; possible D gene TRBD1, 6 bases. Germline V lookup: CDR1 MNHEY, CDR2 SMNVEV (reference sequence). The CDR3 loop spans 14 amino acids. Trimming stripped 5 bases from V and 4 bases from J, with 14 bases between. The CDR3 sequence is CASSAGQFSYGYTF. Here the CDR3 DNA reads TGTGCCAGCAGTGCCGGACAGTTTTCCTATGGCTACACCTTC.

CDR3 protein: CASSSDTTANTGELFF. The DNA for the CDR3 is TGTGCCAGCAGCTCCGACACAACCGCGAACACCGGGGAGCTGTTTTTT. The chain uses TRBV5-6 and TRBJ2-2; D unresolved. The V gene lost 3 bases and the J gene lost 0 bases, with 12 bases spanning the gap. The CDR3 extends over 16 amino acids. CDR1 is SGHDT, CDR2 YYEEEE, per germline.